Below, 32 T cell receptor beta chains from the same sample are listed, as sequenced in a study of blood T cell repertoires in COVID-19. This table comes from immunoSEQ multiplex PCR, and its TCRdb copy is limited to in-frame clones, with some not included. Altogether 180,000 or so clones are present, around nine tenths being singletons, with the ten largest covering about 1.7%. The specimen sequenced was peripheral blood. These receptors came from a man younger than 30 with active or convalescent COVID-19.

The chain couples TRBV5-1 to TRBJ2-7; tentatively, D is TRBD1 (6 bases). V lost 5 bases, J lost 2 bases, and 14 bases lay in between. CDR3 length equals 14 residues. The germline CDR1 and CDR2 sequences are SGHRS and YFSETQ. The CDR3 is CASRFSGEPYEQYF. The CDR3 region has the DNA TGCGCCAGCAGATTCTCAGGGGAACCCTACGAGCAGTACTTC.

The rearrangement uses TRBV27 and TRBJ1-4; D ambiguous. The V gene's germline CDR1 is MNHEY and CDR2 SMNVEV (reference sequence). This CDR3 is built from 14 residues. V was pared by 3 bases and J by 7 bases, with 12 bases between. The CDR3 protein is CASSLLVGGEKLFF. In DNA, the CDR3 is TGTGCCAGCAGTTTGTTGGTCGGCGGTGAAAAACTGTTTTTT. Filled out from reference TRBV27 and TRBJ1-4, the complete variable domain reads EAQVTQNPRYLITVTGKKLTVTCSQNMNHEYMSWYRQDPGLGLRQIYYSMNVEVTDKGDVPEGYKVSRKEKRNFPLILESPSPNQTSLYFCASSLLVGGEKLFFGSGTQLSVL.

This clone was recorded only once. The chain is built from TRBV15 and TRBJ1-6; weak D call: TRBD1 (6 bases). This CDR3 has 14 residues. Germline V CDR1 and CDR2: LNHNV, YYDKDF (reference sequence). Trimming removed 1 base from V and 7 bases from J, with 8 bases in between. In DNA, the CDR3 is TGTGCCACCAGCAGAGGGACAGCCAATTCACCCCTCCACTTT. This codes for CATSRGTANSPLHF.

CDR3 in amino acids: CASSQDRLANGELFF. The CDR3 DNA follows: TGCGCCAGCAGCCAAGACCGACTAGCGAACGGGGAGCTGTTTTTT. The rearrangement joins TRBV4-3 to TRBJ2-2; the match to TRBD2 covers 8 bases. This CDR3 contains 15 residues. Germline lookup yields CDR1 LGHNA and CDR2 YSLEER. Unmatched junction bases numbered 4, after V lost 0 bases and J lost 7 bases.

The gene calls are TRBV10-2 and TRBJ1-2; D not certain. Germline V gene lookup returns CDR1 WSHSY and CDR2 SAAADI. The germline V and J ends were trimmed by 0 bases and 1 base, with 6 bases remaining between them. This CDR3 region has 14 residues. The CDR3: CASSESEFNYGYTF. DNA for the CDR3: TGCGCCAGCAGTGAGTCAGAGTTTAACTATGGCTACACCTTC.

This chain links TRBV24-1 with TRBJ1-2; 10 bases fit TRBD1. Germline V CDR1 and CDR2: KGHDR, SFDVKD. The CDR3 contains 14 residues. Trimming cost V 7 bases and J 2 bases; bases outside gene matches: 3. CDR3 sequence: CATRKGQGNYGYTF. As DNA, the CDR3 is TGTGCCACCAGGAAGGGACAGGGGAACTATGGCTACACCTTC.

The CDR3 DNA is TGTGCCAGCAGTTACAGAACAGGGACGGATGAAGCTTTCTTT. Its translation is CASSYRTGTDEAFF. This chain joins TRBV6-6 and TRBJ1-1; a weak D match, TRBD1 (6 bases). The germline gives CDR1 MNHNY, CDR2 SVGAGI (reference sequence). The CDR3 is 14 residues long. V was clipped by 2 bases and J by 7 bases, with 14 bases between them.

V is TRBV30 and J is TRBJ1-2; D possibly corresponds to TRBD1 (5 bases). V was shortened by 5 bases and J by 5 bases, with 12 bases between the two germline ends. CDR1 is GTSNPN, CDR2 SVGIG, per germline (reference sequence). CDR3 length equals 12 residues. CDR3 sequence (DNA): TGTGCCTGGTCCAGGGCCTTGTATGGCTACACCTTC. Protein: CAWSRALYGYTF.

This sequence joins TRBV5-4 and TRBJ1-1, with D maybe TRBD1 (5 bases). Trimming removed 3 bases from V and 1 base from J, with 13 bases in between. The CDR3 runs 15 residues. Germline V gene data show CDR1 as SGHNT and CDR2 as YYREEE (reference sequence). The CDR3 loop is CASSWAGRQNTEAFF. Written as DNA, the CDR3 is TGTGCCAGCAGCTGGGCGGGACGGCAGAACACTGAAGCTTTCTTT. Complete variable domain (other parts from reference TRBV5-4 and TRBJ1-1): ETGVTQSPTHLIKTRGQQVTLRCSSQSGHNTVSWYQQALGQGPQFIFQYYREEENGRGNFPPRFSGLQFPNYSSELNVNALELDDSALYLCASSWAGRQNTEAFFGQGTRLTVV.

Only a few counts were recorded for this clone. This sequence joins TRBV6-1 and TRBJ2-3; D is perhaps TRBD2 (6 bases). The ends were cut back, 1 base at V and 4 bases at J, with 12 bases in the middle. This CDR3 contains 15 residues. Germline values: CDR1 MNHNS, CDR2 SASEGT. CDR3 residues: CASSEEEGRADTQYF. DNA for the CDR3: TGTGCCAGCAGTGAAGAGGAGGGGCGCGCAGATACGCAGTATTTT.

The chain joins TRBV5-1 to TRBJ2-5, with unresolved D. From germline, CDR1 is SGHRS and CDR2 YFSETQ. CDR3 length: 14 amino acids. V lost 1 base to trimming and J lost 4 bases, with 11 bases between them. The CDR3 spells CASSLLGSGETQYF. The DNA of the CDR3 is TGCGCCAGCAGCTTGCTTGGGTCGGGAGAGACCCAGTACTTC.

CDR3 amino acids: CASSQDLRGGDYGYTF. DNA for the CDR3: TGTGCCAGCAGCCAAGATCTGAGGGGAGGGGACTATGGCTACACCTTC. The rearrangement links TRBV14 to TRBJ1-2; tentatively, D is TRBD1 (5 bases). CDR1 and CDR2 (germline): SGHDN, FVKESK. This CDR3 contains 16 residues. Trimming pared 0 bases from V and 3 bases from J, leaving 14 bases between.

The J gene is TRBJ1-3, the V gene TRBV9; the D gene is possibly TRBD1 (6 bases). Germline V gene lookup returns CDR1 SGDLS and CDR2 YYNGEE. The V end lost 4 bases, the J end lost 0 bases, and 20 bases lay between the germline ends. CDR3 length: 18 residues. The CDR3, as DNA: TGTGCCAGCAGCCCACATGGGGACACACAGAACTCTGGAAACACCATATATTTT. Translating it yields CASSPHGDTQNSGNTIYF.

The gene calls are TRBV12-5 and TRBJ1-1, with 7 bases identical to TRBD1. V was pared by 5 bases and J by 2 bases, with 14 bases of the junction left unmatched. CDR3 length: 17 amino acids. CDR1 is LGHNT and CDR2 is FRNRAP in the germline V gene. The CDR3 coding sequence is TGTGCTAGTGGTGCCCGGCACAGGGGCGACGTAAACACTGAAGCTTTCTTT. Translation: CASGARHRGDVNTEAFF.

V gene TRBV9 combines with J gene TRBJ1-1, with TRBD1 identical over 7 bases. From germline, CDR1 is SGDLS and CDR2 YYNGEE. The CDR3 runs to 16 residues. V shed 3 bases, J shed 4 bases, and the junction held 12 bases outside the gene matches. The CDR3 loop reads CASSAISTGSGTEAFF. CDR3 coding DNA: TGTGCCAGCAGCGCTATATCGACAGGGTCGGGCACTGAAGCTTTCTTT.

This clone was seen a single time. The V gene is TRBV6-1, the J gene TRBJ2-7; no firm D call. Looked up from germline, CDR1 is MNHNS and CDR2 is SASEGT. This CDR3 is 14 amino acids long. The V and J ends lost 0 bases and 3 bases respectively, with 9 bases between them. For the CDR3, the DNA is TGTGCCAGCAGTGAAGCCTGGCGGCTCTACGAGCAGTACTTC. This codes for CASSEAWRLYEQYF.

In this sample, this clone turned up once. V gene TRBV6-5 combines with J gene TRBJ1-3, with 8 bases aligning to TRBD1. Germline loops: CDR1 MNHEY, CDR2 SVGAGI. The trim removed 6 bases at V and 2 bases at J, leaving 6 bases unmatched. CDR3 length equals 15 residues. The CDR3 region has the DNA TGTGCCAGCAGGGACAGGGCCCTGCCTGGAAACACCATATATTTT. This codes for CASRDRALPGNTIYF.

The chain uses TRBV12-3 or TRBV12-4 and TRBJ1-4; weak D call: TRBD1 (5 bases). Deletions cut 6 bases from V and 8 bases from J, with 10 bases between. The CDR3 length is 12 residues. CDR3 sequence reads: CASSPEGEKLFF. The CDR3 coding sequence is TGTGCCAGCAGCCCGGAGGGGGAAAAACTGTTTTTT.

The chain joins TRBV3-1 (or the pseudogene TRBV3-2) to TRBJ1-4, with 9 bases identical to TRBD1. Germline V gives CDR1 LGHDT, CDR2 YNNKEL (reference sequence). CDR3 length: 14 residues. V dropped 4 bases and J dropped 6; count of bases not matched to a gene: 3. CDR3 sequence (DNA): TGTGCCAGCAGCCCGACAGGGGGTGATGAAAAACTGTTTTTT. Encoded protein: CASSPTGGDEKLFF.

The V and J genes are TRBV30 and TRBJ1-1, with a weak D call TRBD1 (6 bases). The V gene lost 0 bases and the J gene lost 4 bases, with 15 bases spanning the gap. The CDR3 is 15 residues long. Germline V gives CDR1 GTSNPN, CDR2 SVGIG (reference sequence). CDR3 sequence reads: CAWSVGGQSRTEAFF. Written as DNA, the CDR3 is TGTGCCTGGAGTGTAGGTGGACAGTCGCGCACTGAAGCTTTCTTT.

The chain joins TRBV5-1 to TRBJ1-3; D is perhaps TRBD1 (5 bases). Germline V gives CDR1 SGHRS, CDR2 YFSETQ. With 5 bases removed from V and 3 bases from J, the gap between germline ends came to 12 bases. This CDR3 contains 14 residues. The CDR3 DNA reads TGCGCCAGCAGGCCGACAGCTTTTGGAAACACCATATATTTT. It encodes CASRPTAFGNTIYF.

This chain joins TRBV6-1 and TRBJ1-6; D is uncertain. The CDR3 spans 14 residues. Germline CDR1 reads MNHNS; CDR2 reads SASEGT. V was trimmed by 6 bases and J by 7 bases, leaving 13 bases between them. CDR3 loop: CASSSEFRNSPLHF. CDR3 coding DNA: TGTGCCAGCAGCTCAGAATTTCGCAATTCACCCCTCCACTTT.

This clone was observed a few times. The V and J genes are TRBV19 and TRBJ1-6; TRBD1 aligns across 8 bases. The CDR3 length is 17 residues. Trimming removed 2 bases from V and 5 bases from J; junction bases left unmatched: 8. Germline values: CDR1 LNHDA, CDR2 SQIVND (reference sequence). As DNA, the CDR3 is TGTGCCAGTAGTATAAACGGGGACAGGAGTAATAATTCACCCCTCCACTTT. It specifies CASSINGDRSNNSPLHF.

The chain links TRBV2 to TRBJ2-1; TRBD2 agrees at 8 bases. Germline lookup yields CDR1 SNHLY and CDR2 FYNNEI. V lost 5 bases and J lost 2; bases outside the gene matches: 5. This CDR3 contains 15 residues. Here the CDR3 reads CASSKVAGTYNEQFF. The DNA of the CDR3 is TGTGCCAGCAGTAAGGTAGCGGGGACCTACAATGAGCAGTTCTTC.

This clone has just one count. This chain uses TRBV5-5 with TRBJ2-3, with 14 bases that match TRBD2. The CDR3 covers 16 residues. The ends lost 0 bases at V and 5 bases at J; junction bases unmatched: 2. In germline, CDR1 is SGHKS, CDR2 YYEKEE (reference sequence). The CDR3 region has the DNA TGTGCCAGCAGCTTGGCCGGGACTAGCGGGGGAGATACGCAGTATTTT. This sequence encodes CASSLAGTSGGDTQYF.

The gene calls are TRBV20-1 and TRBJ1-2; no reliable D call. With 3 bases removed from V and 4 bases from J, the gap between germline ends came to 9 bases. In germline, CDR1 is DFQATT, CDR2 SNEGSKA (reference sequence). The CDR3 contains 12 residues. In DNA form, the CDR3 reads TGCAGTGCTAGTGCGGAGGGCTATGGCTACACCTTC. Translated, it gives CSASAEGYGYTF.

As regards this clone: An end of the junction does not agree with germline; a read error may underlie this. The rearrangement joins TRBV28 to TRBJ2-7; 12 bases line up with TRBD2. CDR3 length: 15 amino acids. Germline CDR1 is MDHEN and CDR2 is SYDVKM. The CDR3 loop reads CASSVLAGGSHEQYF. CDR3 coding DNA: TGTGCCAGCAGCGTACTAGCGGGGGGCTCCCACGAGCAGTACTTC.

This clone was seen just once. The chain joins TRBV6-5 to TRBJ1-2, with a tentative D call TRBD1 (6 bases). Germline assignment: CDR1 MNHEY and CDR2 SVGAGI. The CDR3 contains 13 residues. V lost 7 bases to trimming and J lost 8 bases, with 17 bases between them. DNA of the CDR3: TGTGCCAGCACCACCGGGACATCGGGCGGCTACACCTTC. This encodes CASTTGTSGGYTF.

The chain uses TRBV29-1 and TRBJ2-1; 7 bases are a match to TRBD1. Germline assignment: CDR1 SQVTM and CDR2 ANQGSEA. The CDR3 is 13 amino acids. This CDR3 reads CSGRRGSYNEQFF. The CDR3 nucleotides are TGCAGTGGGCGCAGGGGGTCCTACAATGAGCAGTTCTTC.

The V gene is TRBV6-6, the J gene TRBJ1-2, with D possibly TRBD1 on 6 matching bases. V lost 8 bases to trimming and J lost 3 bases, with 28 bases between them. CDR3 length: 18 residues. CDR1 is MNHNY, CDR2 SVGAGI, per germline (reference sequence). Written as DNA, the CDR3 is TGTGCCAGCCGTCCGCCAGCCCGGGGGGCGATTCTCGACTATGGCTACACCTTC. This codes for CASRPPARGAILDYGYTF.

This sequence joins TRBV20-1 and TRBJ1-4; D is undetermined. Deletions cut 3 bases from V and 5 bases from J, with 13 bases between. Germline lookup yields CDR1 DFQATT and CDR2 SNEGSKA (reference sequence). The CDR3 consists of 14 residues. The CDR3 DNA reads TGCAGTGCTAGTAATCAGGTCATAAATGAAAAACTGTTTTTT. Residues: CSASNQVINEKLFF.

This CDR3 reads CASSLDLWSGSGNTIYF. CDR3 sequence (DNA): TGTGCCAGCAGCTTGGATCTTTGGTCCGGCTCTGGAAACACCATATATTTT. The chain joins TRBV5-5 to TRBJ1-3; unclear D gene. V lost 0 bases, J lost 0 bases, and 13 bases lay in between. From germline, CDR1 is SGHKS and CDR2 YYEKEE (reference sequence). This CDR3 contains 17 residues.